These 28 T cell receptor beta chains were all obtained from the same sample, sequenced in a study of shared clonotypes between healthy human individuals. The assay was immunoSEQ multiplex PCR, and TCRdb's table has in-frame clones only and misses some. The data show roughly 1,600,000 clones, approximately 98.5% seen once. Sequenced sample: naive CD4+ T cells sorted from blood. As to subset: CD45RA+ positively selected. The source of these receptors is a man aged 25-45 years in good health.

The rearrangement links TRBV18 to TRBJ1-4; 7 nucleotides agree with TRBD1. Trimming took 3 bases from V and 3 from J; bases not matched to a gene: 7. Germline CDR1 is KGHSH and CDR2 is LQKENI. CDR3 size: 16 residues. CDR3 in amino acids: CASSPRQGRANEKLFF. In nucleotides, the CDR3 is TGTGCCAGCTCACCGAGACAGGGAAGGGCTAATGAAAAACTGTTTTTT. Full variable domain (rest looked up from reference TRBV18 and TRBJ1-4): NAGVMQNPRHLVRRRGQEARLRCSPMKGHSHVYWYRQLPEEGLKFMVYLQKENIIDESGMPKERFSAEFPKEGPSILRIQQVVRGDSAAYFCASSPRQGRANEKLFFGSGTQLSVL.

V and J are TRBV7-9 and TRBJ1-1; possibly TRBD1 for D (5 bases). This CDR3 is 13 amino acids long. Germline V gene lookup returns CDR1 SEHNR and CDR2 FQNEAQ (reference sequence). V gave up 5 bases and J gave up 5 bases, with 12 bases separating them. CDR3: CASSNQGRTEAFF. The CDR3, as DNA: TGTGCCAGCAGCAATCAGGGAAGGACTGAAGCTTTCTTT.

The chain combines TRBV9 with TRBJ2-7; D is perhaps TRBD1 (5 bases). The germline V and J ends were trimmed by 4 bases and 10 bases, with 18 bases remaining between them. Germline-derived CDR1 and CDR2 are SGDLS and YYNGEE. CDR3 size: 13 residues. DNA of the CDR3: TGTGCCAGCAGCCCAGTTGGGGCTCAAACTCAGTACTTC. Protein product: CASSPVGAQTQYF. The variable domain in full, with the rest retrieved from reference TRBV9 and TRBJ2-7, is DSGVTQTPKHLITATGQRVTLRCSPRSGDLSVYWYQQSLDQGLQFLIQYYNGEERAKGNILERFSAQQFPDLHSELNLSSLELGDSALYFCASSPVGAQTQYFGPGTRLTVT.

This chain uses TRBV27 with TRBJ1-5; D not resolved. V was pared by 5 bases and J by 5 bases, with 13 bases between. The CDR3 length is 14 residues. CDR1 is MNHEY, CDR2 SMNVEV, per germline (reference sequence). CDR3 loop: CASSPNSQYQPQHF. Written as DNA, the CDR3 is TGTGCCAGCAGTCCTAACAGTCAGTATCAGCCCCAGCATTTT.

This chain uses TRBV7-6 with TRBJ2-1; a possible D gene is TRBD2 (5 bases). Germline V lookup: CDR1 SGHVS, CDR2 FNYEAQ. The ends were cut back, 1 base at V and 8 bases at J, with 9 bases in the middle. The CDR3 is 13 residues long. The CDR3 DNA is TGTGCCAGCAGCTTAGGAGGGCCCGATGAGCAGTTCTTC. It translates to CASSLGGPDEQFF.

V is TRBV2 and J is TRBJ1-1, with 7 bases identical to TRBD1. CDR3 length equals 13 residues. Losses at the gene ends were 6 bases for V and 6 bases for J; bases not matched to a gene: 7. Looked up from germline, CDR1 is SNHLY and CDR2 is FYNNEI. The CDR3 sequence is CASRRQGPSEAFF. Here the CDR3 DNA reads TGTGCCAGCAGAAGACAGGGCCCATCTGAAGCTTTCTTT.

The rearrangement joins TRBV28 to TRBJ2-1; the D is unclear. This CDR3 region has 15 residues. Trimming pared 6 bases from V and 5 bases from J, leaving 17 bases between. Germline V gene lookup returns CDR1 MDHEN and CDR2 SYDVKM. The CDR3 protein is CASSPPGLSNNEQFF. The CDR3 DNA sequence: TGTGCCAGCAGCCCCCCTGGTTTGAGTAACAATGAGCAGTTCTTC.

The V call is TRBV19, the J call TRBJ2-2; D might be TRBD2 (6 bases). The CDR3 runs to 13 residues. V gave up 6 bases and J gave up 7 bases, with 12 bases separating them. Germline V CDR1 and CDR2: LNHDA, SQIVND (reference sequence). The CDR3 reads CASSLGLGGELFF. The CDR3 bases are TGTGCCAGTAGCCTGGGACTCGGCGGGGAGCTGTTTTTT.

The gene calls are TRBV27 and TRBJ2-5, with 8 bases aligning to TRBD1. The ends lost 8 bases at V and 2 bases at J; junction bases unmatched: 16. The CDR3 consists of 17 residues. Looked up from germline, CDR1 is MNHEY and CDR2 is SMNVEV (reference sequence). The CDR3 region has the DNA TGTGCCAGCTCCCCCCTCGAGGCAGGGGGCAGGCAAGAGACCCAGTACTTC. As protein: CASSPLEAGGRQETQYF.

To note about this clone: Other DNA sequences in the sample encode the same CDR3. The rearrangement joins TRBV11-2 to TRBJ2-1, with a weak D call TRBD2 (6 bases). V shed 1 base and J shed 2 bases, with 6 bases lying between them. The CDR3 covers 14 residues. Germline values: CDR1 SGHAT, CDR2 FQNNGV. The CDR3 protein is CASSLAGAYNEQFF. DNA for the CDR3: TGTGCCAGCAGCTTAGCGGGAGCCTACAATGAGCAGTTCTTC.

The V call is TRBV11-2, the J call TRBJ2-3, with D unresolved. The germline V and J ends were trimmed by 0 bases and 6 bases, with 13 bases remaining between them. The germline gives CDR1 SGHAT, CDR2 FQNNGV. The length of the CDR3 is 15 residues. CDR3: CASSLDQRAVDTQYF. CDR3 DNA: TGTGCCAGCAGCTTAGATCAGCGCGCAGTGGATACGCAGTATTTT.

The chain couples TRBV5-6 to TRBJ2-2; D may be TRBD1 (6 bases). Trimming pared 4 bases from V and 4 bases from J, leaving 8 bases between. This CDR3 is built from 13 residues. CDR1 is SGHDT, CDR2 YYEEEE, per germline. The CDR3 loop is CASSVTGTGELFF. In DNA form, the CDR3 reads TGTGCCAGCAGCGTGACAGGCACCGGGGAGCTGTTTTTT.

The chain uses TRBV6-1 and TRBJ2-5; D possibly corresponds to TRBD1 (5 bases). This CDR3 has 14 residues. Trimming pared 9 bases from V and 4 bases from J, leaving 18 bases between. The germline gives CDR1 MNHNS, CDR2 SASEGT. Here the CDR3 DNA reads TGTGCCAGTACCTGGGGCACGGTGGGAGAGACCCAGTACTTC. This gives the protein CASTWGTVGETQYF.

The chain recombines TRBV30 with TRBJ2-3; maybe TRBD1 (5 bases). Germline-derived CDR1 and CDR2 are GTSNPN and SVGIG (reference sequence). The V gene lost 1 base and the J gene lost 0 bases, with 8 bases spanning the gap. This CDR3 is 14 amino acids long. The CDR3 loop reads CAWSGQGSTDTQYF. The CDR3 DNA follows: TGTGCCTGGAGTGGGCAGGGTAGCACAGATACGCAGTATTTT.

To note about this clone: Other DNA sequences of this sample code for an identical CDR3. J is TRBJ2-7 and V is TRBV9; TRBD1 agrees at 9 bases. The length of the CDR3 is 14 residues. Germline V gene lookup returns CDR1 SGDLS and CDR2 YYNGEE. With V trimmed by 3 bases and J by 3 bases, 4 bases remained unmatched. The CDR3 reads CASSAGQGGYEQYF. CDR3 coding DNA: TGTGCCAGCAGCGCGGGACAGGGAGGCTACGAGCAGTACTTC.

This clone was seen a single time. The chain has TRBV19 and TRBJ2-6, with D possibly being TRBD2 (6 bases). This CDR3 has 18 amino acids. Trimming shortened V by 5 bases and J by 0 bases, and 17 bases separated the two germline ends. Germline CDR1 reads LNHDA; CDR2 reads SQIVND (reference sequence). This CDR3 reads CASSSGGRGSSGANVLTF. CDR3 in DNA: TGTGCCAGTAGTTCCGGGGGTCGGGGTAGCTCTGGGGCCAACGTCCTGACTTTC.

The V call is TRBV6-5, the J call TRBJ1-1; tentatively, D is TRBD1 (6 bases). The V end lost 4 bases, the J end lost 0 bases, and 12 bases lay between the germline ends. Germline CDR1 reads MNHEY; CDR2 reads SVGAGI. The CDR3 runs 15 residues. CDR3 region: CASSSPGHLNTEAFF. The CDR3 coding sequence is TGTGCCAGCAGTTCCCCGGGACATCTGAACACTGAAGCTTTCTTT.

This clone was recorded only once. The rearrangement links TRBV11-2 to TRBJ1-1; a weak D match, TRBD1 (5 bases). This CDR3 comprises 14 residues. V lost 1 base and J 1 base, leaving 7 bases between the germline ends. CDR1 and CDR2 (germline): SGHAT, FQNNGV. CDR3 nucleotide sequence: TGTGCCAGCAGCTTAGCAGGGTGGAACACTGAAGCTTTCTTT. It encodes CASSLAGWNTEAFF.

V gene TRBV7-2 combines with J gene TRBJ2-2, with 13 positions matching TRBD2. Germline loops: CDR1 SGHTA, CDR2 FQGNSA. The V gene end was trimmed by 2 bases and the J gene end by 7 bases; junction bases not matched to a gene: 7. The CDR3 runs to 17 residues. CDR3 sequence: CASSLTGTSGKIGELFF. The DNA for the CDR3 is TGTGCCAGCAGCTTAACCGGGACTAGCGGGAAGATCGGGGAGCTGTTTTTT.

The count of this clone is one. Other nucleotide sequences from this sample produce the same CDR3. The CDR3 is CASSLRGGDQPQHF. Written as DNA, the CDR3 is TGTGCCAGCAGCCTCAGGGGTGGAGATCAGCCCCAGCATTTT. The chain employs TRBV11-2 and TRBJ1-5, with D perhaps TRBD1 (6 bases). Germline V gene sequence: CDR1 SGHAT, CDR2 FQNNGV. This CDR3 region has 14 residues. Trimming shortened V by 5 bases and J by 5 bases, and 13 bases separated the two germline ends.

Comments on this clone: The same CDR3 can be traced to other DNA sequences in this sample. V gene TRBV19 combines with J gene TRBJ2-6; D is unclear. Germline V CDR1 and CDR2: LNHDA, SQIVND (reference sequence). Trimming shortened V by 11 bases and J by 0 bases, and 8 bases separated the two germline ends. The CDR3 totals 13 residues. The CDR3 loop reads CAGRGSGANVLTF. CDR3 coding DNA: TGTGCCGGCAGAGGCTCTGGGGCCAACGTCCTGACTTTC.

V gene TRBV18 combines with J gene TRBJ1-1, with unresolved D. The length of the CDR3 is 13 residues. Trimming removed 5 bases from V and 1 base from J, with 8 bases in between. CDR1 is KGHSH and CDR2 is LQKENI in the germline V gene. The CDR3 DNA is TGTGCCAGCTCAGTAGTTGCGAACACTGAAGCTTTCTTT. This codes for CASSVVANTEAFF.

CDR3 residues: CASSWASGYNEQFF. DNA of the CDR3: TGTGCCAGCAGTTGGGCTAGCGGATACAATGAGCAGTTCTTC. The rearrangement uses TRBV28 and TRBJ2-1; TRBD2 aligns across 7 bases. V lost 4 bases to trimming and J lost 4 bases; unmatched junction nucleotides: 4. The CDR3 runs 14 residues. Germline lookup yields CDR1 MDHEN and CDR2 SYDVKM.

Comment on this clone: Other nucleotide sequences in the sample specify the same CDR3. The genes are TRBV6-5 and TRBJ1-2, with a tentative D call TRBD1 (6 bases). Deletions cut 5 bases from V and 7 bases from J, with 11 bases between. The CDR3 is 12 residues long. CDR1 MNHEY and CDR2 SVGAGI come from the germline V gene. Here the CDR3 reads CASSTGLGGYTF. As DNA, the CDR3 is TGTGCCAGCAGTACAGGGTTGGGTGGCTACACCTTC.

The chain couples TRBV27 to TRBJ2-7, with D perhaps TRBD2 (5 bases). Trimming took off 2 bases at V and 2 bases at J, with 10 bases between the two ends. The CDR3 has 14 residues. Germline loops: CDR1 MNHEY, CDR2 SMNVEV (reference sequence). The CDR3 loop reads CASSLRRAAYEQYF. The CDR3 DNA reads as TGTGCCAGCAGTTTACGGCGGGCCGCCTACGAGCAGTACTTC.

The chain joins TRBV6-6 to TRBJ2-7; TRBD2 aligns across 11 bases. The CDR3 consists of 16 residues. V gave up 5 bases and J gave up 3 bases; unmatched junction bases: 9. Germline values: CDR1 MNHNY, CDR2 SVGAGI (reference sequence). CDR3 bases: TGTGCCAGCAGTCCTCGGCTAGCGGGAGGTTACTACGAGCAGTACTTC. Its translation: CASSPRLAGGYYEQYF.

The rearrangement uses TRBV27 and TRBJ2-7; D is uncertain. The CDR3 runs 15 residues. Germline V gene sequence: CDR1 MNHEY, CDR2 SMNVEV (reference sequence). The V and J ends lost 5 bases and 3 bases respectively, with 17 bases between them. The DNA of the CDR3 is TGTGCCAGCAGTCCCCGAAACTCTCCCGTCTACGAGCAGTACTTC. This sequence encodes CASSPRNSPVYEQYF.

The chain is built from TRBV7-9 and TRBJ1-2; possibly TRBD1 for D (5 bases). V lost 1 base to trimming and J lost 1 base, with 7 bases between them. There are 14 residues in the CDR3. Germline V gene lookup returns CDR1 SEHNR and CDR2 FQNEAQ (reference sequence). CDR3 loop: CASSLGQNNYGYTF. The DNA for the CDR3 is TGTGCCAGCAGCTTAGGACAGAATAACTATGGCTACACCTTC.